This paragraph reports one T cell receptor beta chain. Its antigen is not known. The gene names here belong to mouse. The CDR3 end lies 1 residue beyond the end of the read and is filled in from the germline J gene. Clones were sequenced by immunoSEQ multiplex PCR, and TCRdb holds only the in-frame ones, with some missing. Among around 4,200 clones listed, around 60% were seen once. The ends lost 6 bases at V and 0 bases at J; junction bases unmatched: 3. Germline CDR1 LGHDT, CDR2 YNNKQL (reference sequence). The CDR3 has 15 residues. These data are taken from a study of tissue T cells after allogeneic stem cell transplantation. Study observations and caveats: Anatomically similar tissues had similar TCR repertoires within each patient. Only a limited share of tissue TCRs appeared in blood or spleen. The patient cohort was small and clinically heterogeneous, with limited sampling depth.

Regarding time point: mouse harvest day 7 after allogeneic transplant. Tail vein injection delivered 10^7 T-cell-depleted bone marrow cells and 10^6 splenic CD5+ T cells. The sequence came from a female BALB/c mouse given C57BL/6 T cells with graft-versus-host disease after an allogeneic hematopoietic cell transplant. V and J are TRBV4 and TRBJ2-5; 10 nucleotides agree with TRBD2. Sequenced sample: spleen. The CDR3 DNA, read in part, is TGTGCCAGCAGAGACTGGGGGGATAACCAAGACACCCAGTAC. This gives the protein CASRDWGDNQDTQY. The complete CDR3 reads CASRDWGDNQDTQYF. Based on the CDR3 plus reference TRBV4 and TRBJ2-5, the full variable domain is ETAVFQTPNYHVTQVGNEVSFNCKQTLGHDTMYWYKQDSKKLLKIMFSYNNKQLIVNETVPRRFSPQSSDKAHLNLRIKSVEPEDSAVYLCASRDWGDNQDTQYFGPGTRLLVL.